This TCR beta chain emerged from a study of T cells in Graves' hyperthyroidism and ophthalmopathy. This clonotype has at least ten counts. Authors of the study amplified TCR beta CDR3 regions from RNA transcripts. A set of HTBI primers served as the primers for a first-round RT-PCR of the TCR CDR3. Each CDR3 protein gets one entry after TCRdb re-called the multiplex PCR reads with MiXCR. Counted here are about 640,000 distinct CDR3 sequences, approximately 15% occurring once; the ten biggest clones make up around an eighth. The sequence was collected from a woman between 50 and 59 years old with Graves' ophthalmopathy. Source material: blood.

DNA of the CDR3: TGTGCCAGCAGTCCTACGTCCTACAGGGGCCATTCTGGAAACACCATATATTTT. This encodes CASSPTSYRGHSGNTIYF. This chain joins TRBV28 and TRBJ1-3; 7 bases align to TRBD1. CDR1 and CDR2 from the germline V gene are MDHEN and SYDVKM. V trimming: 5 bases; J trimming: 1 base; junction bases outside the gene matches: 14. CDR3 length: 18 residues. The full variable domain, with the rest looked up from reference TRBV28 and TRBJ1-3, is DVKVTQSSRYLVKRTGEKVFLECVQDMDHENMFWYRQDPGLGLRLIYFSYDVKMKEKGDIPEGYSVSREKKERFSLILESASTNQTSMYLCASSPTSYRGHSGNTIYFGEGSWLTVV.